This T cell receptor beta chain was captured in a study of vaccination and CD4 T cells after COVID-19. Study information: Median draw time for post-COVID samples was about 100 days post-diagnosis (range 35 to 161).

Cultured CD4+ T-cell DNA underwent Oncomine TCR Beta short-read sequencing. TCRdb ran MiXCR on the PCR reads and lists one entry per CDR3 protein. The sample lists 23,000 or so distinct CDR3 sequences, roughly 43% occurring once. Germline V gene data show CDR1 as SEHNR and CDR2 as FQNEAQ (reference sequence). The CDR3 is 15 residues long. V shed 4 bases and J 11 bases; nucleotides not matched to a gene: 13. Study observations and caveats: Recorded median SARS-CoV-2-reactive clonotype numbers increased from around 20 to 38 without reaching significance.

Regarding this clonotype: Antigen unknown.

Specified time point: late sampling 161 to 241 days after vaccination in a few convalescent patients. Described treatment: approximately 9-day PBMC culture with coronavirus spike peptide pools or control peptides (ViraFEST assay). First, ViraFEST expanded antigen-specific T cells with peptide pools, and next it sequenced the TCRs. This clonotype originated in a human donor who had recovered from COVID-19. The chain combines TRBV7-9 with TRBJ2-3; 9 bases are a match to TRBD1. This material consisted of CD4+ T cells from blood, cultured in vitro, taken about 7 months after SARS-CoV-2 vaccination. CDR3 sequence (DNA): TGTGCCAGCAGCTCGGACAGGGGCCCTGTCGGCCAGCAGTATTTT. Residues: CASSSDRGPVGQQYF.